One TCR beta chain is described in this entry. Its antigen is as yet unknown. An end of the junction does not agree with germline; a read error may underlie this. The CDR3 has 16 amino acids. CDR1 is SSHAT, CDR2 FNYEAQ, per germline (reference sequence). Time point indicated: patch test 1, 2 weeks after DPC sensitization. Sample treatment: therapeutic diphenylcyclopropenone sensitization with weekly scalp DPC. This sample is drawn from a study of human T cells and chemical hapten exposure. TCRdb itself ran the RACE reads through MiXCR, one entry per CDR3 protein. The table includes tens of thousands of distinct CDR3 sequences, roughly a tenth detected once. Study observations and caveats: Compared with pre-sensitization or healthy control sets, expanded TCRs clustered more.

Sequenced here: whole blood, sampled in connection with sensitization to the hapten diphenylcyclopropenone (DPC). The chain joins TRBV7-7 to TRBJ2-1; 9 nucleotides align to TRBD2. The TCR originated in a man aged 35 to 55 with alopecia areata. Some clones in this sample may be carry-over from other donors' samples. CDR3 sequence (DNA): TGTGCTAGCAGCGCCGGACTAGCGCAGGGAGACAATGAGCAGTTCTTC. This encodes CASSAGLAQGDNEQFF.